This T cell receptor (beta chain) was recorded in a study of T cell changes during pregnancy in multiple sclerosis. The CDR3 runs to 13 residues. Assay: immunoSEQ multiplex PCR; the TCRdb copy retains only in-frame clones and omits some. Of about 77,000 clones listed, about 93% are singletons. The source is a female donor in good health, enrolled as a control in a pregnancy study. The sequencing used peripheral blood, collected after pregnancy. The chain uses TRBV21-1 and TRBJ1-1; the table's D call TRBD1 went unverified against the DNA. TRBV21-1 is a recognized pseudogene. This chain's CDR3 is CASSIPTERVRIF. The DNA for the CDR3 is TGTGCCAGCAGCATCCCGACAGAGCGTGTTAGGATCTTT.